These 14 T cell receptor beta chains share one sample of origin, sequenced in a study of T cell repertoires in cytomegalovirus infection. TCRdb recomputed calls from the reads with MiXCR, one row per CDR3 protein. The sample comprises about 500,000 distinct CDR3 sequences, 33% of which are singletons, and roughly 17% rests with the top ten. Antigens for these TCRs are unknown. Sequencing used cultured PBMCs, obtained from culture after CMV antigen stimulation. Source of these receptors: a human donor in good health (CMV status not recorded). Some clones in this sample may be carry-over from other donors' samples.

The rearrangement links TRBV4-3 to TRBJ2-1, with TRBD2 identical over 13 bases. The CDR3 spans 19 residues. V dropped 6 bases and J dropped 1; count of bases not matched to a gene: 12. The germline V gene has CDR1 LGHNA and CDR2 YSLEER. CDR3 sequence (DNA): TGCGCCAGCAGTTCCAGCCCGGGACTAGCGGGGCCATCCTACAATGAGCAGTTCTTC. This translates into CASSSSPGLAGPSYNEQFF.

V gene TRBV18 combines with J gene TRBJ2-3; 8 bases align to TRBD1. Trimming cost V 3 bases and J 2 bases; bases outside gene matches: 1. CDR1 is KGHSH, CDR2 LQKENI, per germline. This CDR3 spans 14 amino acids. The CDR3 DNA sequence: TGTGCCAGCTCACCGACAGGGGTCACAGATACGCAGTATTTT. Translated: CASSPTGVTDTQYF.

In the case of this clonotype: The junction departs from germline at one end; a sequencing error may be responsible. This chain connects TRBV20-1 to TRBJ1-5; no clear D gene. The CDR3 covers 12 residues. The germline gives CDR1 DFQATT, CDR2 SNEGSKA (reference sequence). The CDR3 loop is CSAMGINQPQHF. CDR3 sequence (DNA): TGCAGCGCTATGGGGATTAATCAGCCCCAGCATTTT.

V is TRBV19 and J is TRBJ1-6; 7 nucleotides align to TRBD1. The CDR3 loop spans 15 amino acids. Germline V lookup: CDR1 LNHDA, CDR2 SQIVND (reference sequence). The V segment lost 8 bases and the J segment 7 bases; nucleotides outside the gene matches: 11. The CDR3 sequence is CASSRQGELNSPLHF. CDR3 DNA sequence: TGTGCCAGTTCGCGACAGGGTGAATTGAATTCACCCCTCCACTTT.

The chain links TRBV7-9 to TRBJ2-3; D remains ambiguous. CDR3 length: 12 amino acids. Trimming removed 8 bases at V and 9 bases at J, with 15 bases between. Germline lookup yields CDR1 SEHNR and CDR2 FQNEAQ (reference sequence). The CDR3 region is CASGHNERTQYF. The CDR3 DNA follows: TGTGCCAGCGGCCACAATGAAAGAACGCAGTATTTT.

The chain uses TRBV12-3 or TRBV12-4 and TRBJ2-7; the D is unclear. V lost 4 bases and J 4 bases, leaving 8 bases between the germline ends. This CDR3 has 12 amino acids. CDR3 loop: CASSSGAYEQYV. CDR3 coding DNA: TGTGCCAGCAGTTCTGGAGCTTACGAGCAGTACGTC.

This clonotype has only a few counts. The V call is TRBV7-8, the J call TRBJ1-2; 8 positions match TRBD1. The CDR3 loop spans 15 amino acids. The trim removed 5 bases at V and 6 bases at J, leaving 11 bases unmatched. Germline CDR1 SGHVS, CDR2 FQNEAQ. The CDR3 DNA follows: TGTGCCAGCAGCCGCCCCGGTACAGGGGGGGATGGCTACACCTTC. Protein product: CASSRPGTGGDGYTF.

The J gene is TRBJ1-1, the V gene TRBV7-3, with D perhaps matching TRBD1 (5 bases). Trimming removed 4 bases at V and 9 bases at J, with 18 bases between. The CDR3 loop spans 14 amino acids. Germline CDR1 and CDR2: SGHTA and FQGTGA. The DNA for the CDR3 is TGTGCCAGCAGCTCAAACACTCGGGGGGTGAAAGCTTTCTTT. Its protein product is CASSSNTRGVKAFF.

This clonotype was seen a handful of times. The rearrangement links TRBV10-3 to TRBJ2-1, with D perhaps TRBD2 (6 bases). V shed 2 bases and J shed 2 bases, with 13 bases lying between them. This CDR3 contains 16 residues. CDR1 is ENHRY, CDR2 SYGVKD, per germline. The CDR3 loop is CAISERFLATYNEQFF. For the CDR3, the DNA is TGTGCCATCAGTGAGCGATTTCTAGCGACCTACAATGAGCAGTTCTTC.

The chain links TRBV12-3 or TRBV12-4 to TRBJ1-2; D possibly corresponds to TRBD1 (6 bases). The CDR3 is 14 amino acids. Trimming removed 3 bases at V and 4 bases at J, with 12 bases between. The CDR3 reads CASSFGGRGYGYTF. Here the CDR3 DNA reads TGTGCCAGCAGTTTCGGGGGGCGCGGCTATGGCTACACCTTC.

This clonotype was observed a handful of times. The chain joins TRBV5-1 to TRBJ1-3, with D uncertain. Germline-derived CDR1 and CDR2 are SGHRS and YFSETQ. V was cut by 0 bases and J by 0 bases, with 10 bases left in between. This CDR3 region has 16 residues. The CDR3 coding sequence is TGCGCCAGCAGCTTGGAGGAGAACTACTCTGGAAACACCATATATTTT. It codes for CASSLEENYSGNTIYF.

This clonotype was seen a handful of times. The V and J genes are TRBV6-1 and TRBJ2-1; tentative D call: TRBD2 (5 bases). Germline lookup yields CDR1 MNHNS and CDR2 SASEGT. Between the trimmed V and J ends, which lost 5 bases and 6 bases, there was a span of 20 bases. The CDR3 spans 16 residues. The DNA for the CDR3 is TGTGCCAGCAGTATAATTAACCGGGATCCAGGCAATGAGCAGTTCTTC. This gives the protein CASSIINRDPGNEQFF.

The J gene is TRBJ2-1, the V gene TRBV10-3, with D possibly TRBD2 on 6 matching bases. CDR1 ENHRY and CDR2 SYGVKD come from the germline V gene. CDR3 length equals 16 residues. Trimming pared 0 bases from V and 3 bases from J, leaving 12 bases between. In nucleotides, the CDR3 is TGTGCCATCAGTGAGTCGTGGACTATAAACTACAATGAGCAGTTCTTC. Amino acids: CAISESWTINYNEQFF.

This clonotype has only a few counts. The chain couples TRBV6-2 or TRBV6-3 to TRBJ2-1; 9 bases are a match to TRBD2. Germline values: CDR1 MNHEY, CDR2 SVGEGT. The length of the CDR3 is 14 residues. The V segment lost 6 bases and the J segment 9 bases; nucleotides outside the gene matches: 9. CDR3 DNA sequence: TGTGCCAGCAGAACGGCGGGAGGGCCGCTTGAGCAGTTCTTC. The encoded protein is CASRTAGGPLEQFF.